The sequence of this T cell receptor beta chain was determined in a study of chemoradiotherapy in HPV16-positive cancers. General study points: Candidate HPV-specific clones and E7-related TCR motifs grew in tumor during treatment. In HPV16-positive patients, HPV-responsive T-cell expansion tracked better recurrence-free survival.

Over chemoradiotherapy, repertoires were sampled more than once. Germline V CDR1 and CDR2: SGHTA, FQGNSA. CDR3 length: 15 residues. Germline trimming cut 2 bases from V and 1 base from J; bases unmatched to any gene: 3. Comments on this clone: Its antigen is still unknown.

The data were produced by immunoSEQ multiplex PCR, yet TCRdb's version contains in-frame clones alone and is incomplete. The table has around 1,900 clones, roughly 90% seen once. Here the sequenced sample was tumor tissue, taken from a patient who underwent chemoradiotherapy. The chain couples TRBV7-2 to TRBJ2-3, with TRBD2 identical over 7 bases. This clonotype originated in a human donor with HPV-associated anogenital cancer. This CDR3 reads CASSLYAGGTDTQYF. In DNA form, the CDR3 reads TGTGCCAGCAGCTTATATGCGGGGGGCACAGATACGCAGTATTTT. Variable domain in full (rest from reference TRBV7-2 and TRBJ2-3): GAGVSQSPSNKVTEKGKDVELRCDPISGHTALYWYRQSLGQGLEFLIYFQGNSAPDKSGLPSDRFSAERTGGSVSTLTIQRTQQEDSAVYLCASSLYAGGTDTQYFGPGTRLTVL.